Following are 19 T cell receptor beta chains from one sample sequenced in a study of T-cell memory formation after mild COVID-19. TCRdb re-called the 5' RACE reads through MiXCR, storing one row per CDR3 protein. The repertoire holds under 35,000 distinct CDR3 sequences, with about 16% as singletons. The source material was PBMCs or a T cell subset sorted from them (not recorded which). These receptors all come from an adult who had mild COVID-19 (a few samples of this study predate the infection). Cell type and time point are not known.

The chain employs TRBV5-5 and TRBJ2-1; 9 nucleotides agree with TRBD2. CDR1 is SGHKS, CDR2 YYEKEE, per germline (reference sequence). The V segment lost 4 bases and the J segment 1 base; nucleotides outside the gene matches: 3. The CDR3 covers 15 residues. CDR3 bases: TGTGCCAGCAGCCTAGCGGGACCTTCCTACAATGAGCAGTTCTTC. Translating it yields CASSLAGPSYNEQFF.

V usage is TRBV29-1 and J usage is TRBJ2-7; tentative D call: TRBD1 (6 bases). V was pared by 5 bases and J by 1 base, with 12 bases between. The CDR3 loop spans 13 amino acids. Looked up from germline, CDR1 is SQVTM and CDR2 is ANQGSEA. CDR3 sequence reads: CSVNRDTSYEQYF. In DNA form, the CDR3 reads TGCAGCGTTAACCGGGACACTTCCTACGAGCAGTACTTC.

The sample holds many counts of this clonotype. This rearrangement joins TRBV3-1 to TRBJ1-6; a weak D match, TRBD1 (5 bases). The CDR3 has 15 residues. In germline, CDR1 is LGHDT, CDR2 YNNKEL (reference sequence). The V end was cut by 1 base, the J end by 5 bases, with 9 bases between. CDR3 DNA: TGTGCCAGCAGCCAAGGGGGCAGGAATAATTCACCCCTCCACTTT. Residues: CASSQGGRNNSPLHF. The variable domain in full, completed from reference TRBV3-1 and TRBJ1-6, reads DTAVSQTPKYLVTQMGNDKSIKCEQNLGHDTMYWYKQDSKKFLKIMFSYNNKELIINETVPNRFSPKSPDKAHLNLHINSLELGDSAVYFCASSQGGRNNSPLHFGNGTRLTVT.

This chain uses TRBV30 with TRBJ1-2; D remains unclear. Germline lookup yields CDR1 GTSNPN and CDR2 SVGIG (reference sequence). The CDR3 has 15 amino acids. Trimming stripped 0 bases from V and 3 bases from J, with 14 bases between. The CDR3 nucleotides are TGTGCCTGGAGTGTACCTTTCATTAGAGACTATGGCTACACCTTC. This translates into CAWSVPFIRDYGYTF.

This clonotype was counted many times. The chain combines TRBV12-3 or TRBV12-4 with TRBJ1-2; D is undetermined. V gave up 1 base and J gave up 0 bases, with 6 bases separating them. This CDR3 region has 14 residues. The CDR3 region has the DNA TGTGCCAGCAGTTTAGACCTACCTAACTATGGCTACACCTTC. Translation gives CASSLDLPNYGYTF.

At least ten counts were recorded for this clonotype. The chain couples TRBV5-5 to TRBJ2-5; D possibly corresponds to TRBD2 (5 bases). This CDR3 spans 15 amino acids. Between the trimmed V and J ends, which lost 1 base and 2 bases, there was a span of 12 bases. The germline CDR1 and CDR2 sequences are SGHKS and YYEKEE (reference sequence). CDR3 bases: TGTGCCAGCAGCTTGAGACGTGGGAGTCAAGAGACCCAGTACTTC. Protein sequence: CASSLRRGSQETQYF.

This clonotype showed up many times. V usage is TRBV6-5 and J usage is TRBJ1-6; possibly TRBD1 for D (5 bases). The CDR3 length is 17 residues. With 2 bases removed from V and 8 bases from J, the gap between germline ends came to 19 bases. Germline V gene lookup returns CDR1 MNHEY and CDR2 SVGAGI. The DNA for the CDR3 is TGTGCCAGCAGTTACGGGACTTCAACCATATCCCATTCACCCCTCCACTTT. Residues: CASSYGTSTISHSPLHF.

This clonotype was seen ten or more times. The genes are TRBV29-1 and TRBJ1-3; the match to TRBD1 covers 7 bases. V lost 4 bases and J lost 3; bases outside the gene matches: 6. The CDR3 runs 14 residues. Germline V gives CDR1 SQVTM, CDR2 ANQGSEA. The CDR3, as DNA: TGCAGCGTTGGATTCACAGGGGTTGGAAACACCATATATTTT. Its translation: CSVGFTGVGNTIYF.

This clonotype was detected ten times or more. The rearrangement links TRBV7-2 to TRBJ1-2; D might be TRBD1 (5 bases). V lost 2 bases to trimming and J lost 7 bases, with 14 bases between them. This CDR3 region has 14 residues. Germline V gene lookup returns CDR1 SGHTA and CDR2 FQGNSA. The CDR3 sequence is CASSLSDKEGGYTF. In DNA, the CDR3 is TGTGCCAGCAGCTTATCGGACAAGGAGGGTGGCTACACCTTC.

The V call is TRBV7-2, the J call TRBJ2-7; TRBD1 matches at 12 bases. The CDR3 totals 16 residues. V lost 5 bases to trimming and J lost 4 bases; unmatched junction nucleotides: 9. Germline CDR1 is SGHTA and CDR2 is FQGNSA. The CDR3 sequence: CASSQPGTGGLYEQYF. In nucleotides, the CDR3 is TGTGCCAGCAGCCAACCCGGGACAGGGGGCCTGTACGAGCAGTACTTC.

This clonotype showed up many times. V gene TRBV4-1 combines with J gene TRBJ2-7, with 10 nucleotides matching TRBD1. Germline V lookup: CDR1 MGHRA, CDR2 YSYEKL. This CDR3 comprises 14 residues. V trimming: 4 bases; J trimming: 3 bases; junction bases outside the gene matches: 3. CDR3 in DNA: TGCGCCAGCAGCCCCGGACAGGGGGGCTACGAGCAGTACTTC. Amino acid sequence: CASSPGQGGYEQYF.

This clonotype was counted ten times or more. CDR3 DNA sequence: TGTGCCAGCAGCTTTGGGGGGGCAGACATTCAGTACTTC. It yields the protein CASSFGGADIQYF. V and J are TRBV7-2 and TRBJ2-4, with D perhaps TRBD2 (7 bases). Germline CDR1 and CDR2: SGHTA and FQGNSA. The ends were cut back, 3 bases at V and 8 bases at J, with 11 bases in the middle. The CDR3 runs to 13 residues.

This clonotype was detected only a few times. The chain's CDR3 is CASSYTGTGADTQYF. Written as DNA, the CDR3 is TGTGCCAGCAGCTACACCGGGACAGGGGCAGATACGCAGTATTTT. The chain uses TRBV7-6 and TRBJ2-3; TRBD1 matches 10 bases. The V and J ends lost 4 bases and 4 bases, in that order; junction bases with no gene match: 5. Germline values: CDR1 SGHVS, CDR2 FNYEAQ. CDR3 length: 15 residues.

CDR3 loop: CASSLDRQLNEQFF. CDR3 bases: TGTGCCAGCAGTTTAGACAGGCAGCTCAATGAGCAGTTCTTC. The V gene is TRBV12-3 or TRBV12-4, the J gene TRBJ2-1; TRBD1 might be the D (5 bases). The CDR3 is 14 residues long. Trimming left V 1 base short and J 6 bases short, with 10 bases between.

This clonotype was detected only a few times. The chain has TRBV3-1 and TRBJ2-7; D gene uncertain. The CDR3 is 11 residues long. Between the trimmed V and J ends, which lost 4 bases and 6 bases, there was a span of 7 bases. From germline, CDR1 is LGHDT and CDR2 YNNKEL (reference sequence). The CDR3 reads CASSRSAEQYF. The DNA for the CDR3 is TGTGCCAGCAGCCGGTCCGCCGAGCAGTACTTC.

This clonotype was observed many times. This chain joins TRBV5-4 and TRBJ2-1; 7 bases line up with TRBD1. CDR1 and CDR2 from the germline V gene are SGHNT and YYREEE (reference sequence). V lost 4 bases to trimming and J lost 6 bases; unmatched junction nucleotides: 13. The length of the CDR3 is 16 residues. CDR3 protein: CASSEPTGAARNEQFF. CDR3 in DNA: TGTGCCAGCAGCGAACCCACAGGGGCGGCACGCAATGAGCAGTTCTTC.

This clonotype is medium-sized (0.01 to 0.1%). The V call is TRBV7-8, the J call TRBJ2-3; maybe TRBD2 (7 bases). Trimming left V 3 bases short and J 1 base short, with 20 bases between. This CDR3 spans 18 amino acids. CDR1 SGHVS and CDR2 FQNEAQ come from the germline V gene. CDR3 DNA sequence: TGTGCCAGCAGCTTTTCGGGGGGCCTTCCCCTCCGCACAGATACGCAGTATTTT. It encodes CASSFSGGLPLRTDTQYF.

V and J are TRBV7-3 and TRBJ1-2, with D possibly being TRBD1 (5 bases). Germline CDR1 SGHTA, CDR2 FQGTGA. The CDR3 extends over 17 amino acids. The V end was cut by 0 bases, the J end by 2 bases, with 16 bases between. Here the CDR3 DNA reads TGTGCCAGCAGCTTAACGGGCGTGGGGGTCACAAACTATGGCTACACCTTC. It translates to CASSLTGVGVTNYGYTF.

In this sample, this clonotype turned up many times. The chain carries TRBV7-9 and TRBJ1-1; D not resolved. Germline CDR1 SEHNR, CDR2 FQNEAQ (reference sequence). The V end lost 8 bases, the J end lost 0 bases, and 7 bases lay between the germline ends. The CDR3 length is 12 residues. The CDR3 protein is CASLIMNTEAFF. For the CDR3, the DNA is TGTGCCAGCCTGATCATGAACACTGAAGCTTTCTTT.